These 30 T cell receptor beta chains were all obtained from the same sample, sequenced in a study of CD8 T cells in Susac syndrome. Random hexamers were used to reverse transcribe the RNA input (about 0.45 to 1 ug). TCRdb re-derived calls from the immunoSEQ multiplex PCR reads in MiXCR, one entry per CDR3 protein. The table includes more than 150,000 distinct CDR3 sequences, around 96% detected once. Sequenced sample: CD4+ T cells from PBMCs. These TCRs come from a human donor with Susac syndrome.

The chain combines TRBV14 with TRBJ2-7; TRBD1 matches at 7 bases. The CDR3 is 14 amino acids. Germline lookup yields CDR1 SGHDN and CDR2 FVKESK. J was trimmed by 7 bases and V by 2 bases; bases with no gene match: 8. CDR3 region: CASSQSGRGWEQYF. As DNA, the CDR3 is TGTGCCAGCAGCCAATCGGGCAGGGGGTGGGAGCAGTACTTC.

The V call is TRBV25-1, the J call TRBJ2-7, with 9 positions matching TRBD1. Germline CDR1 and CDR2: MGHDK and SYGVNS. The CDR3 sequence is 15 residues long. The trim removed 2 bases at V and 2 bases at J, leaving 4 bases unmatched. CDR3 sequence reads: CASSETGGFAYEQYF. CDR3 nucleotide sequence: TGTGCCAGCAGTGAAACAGGGGGCTTTGCCTACGAGCAGTACTTC.

V usage is TRBV29-1 and J usage is TRBJ1-1; unclear D gene. Germline V gives CDR1 SQVTM, CDR2 ANQGSEA. This CDR3 is 11 amino acids long. The germline V and J ends were trimmed by 7 bases and 6 bases, with 12 bases remaining between them. CDR3 residues: CSGSEGAEAFF. For the CDR3, the DNA is TGCAGCGGGAGCGAAGGCGCTGAAGCTTTCTTT.

This chain uses TRBV5-4 with TRBJ2-2; D is perhaps TRBD1 (6 bases). Germline V gene data show CDR1 as SGHNT and CDR2 as YYREEE (reference sequence). Trimming pared 5 bases from V and 7 bases from J, leaving 15 bases between. The CDR3 covers 14 residues. DNA for the CDR3: TGTGCCAGCAGTACCCAGGGGCTCGGCGGGGAGCTGTTTTTT. It translates to CASSTQGLGGELFF.

This rearrangement joins TRBV20-1 to TRBJ2-6; D possibly corresponds to TRBD1 (5 bases). Trimming left V 5 bases short and J 4 bases short, with 18 bases between. There are 16 residues in the CDR3. The germline V gene encodes CDR1 DFQATT and CDR2 SNEGSKA (reference sequence). The CDR3 DNA follows: TGCAGTGCTTCTGACCCTGGCAGGGCCGGGGCCAACGTCCTGACTTTC. Translating gives CSASDPGRAGANVLTF.

The J gene is TRBJ2-5, the V gene TRBV29-1, with D maybe TRBD2 (5 bases). Germline assignment: CDR1 SQVTM and CDR2 ANQGSEA. The CDR3 runs to 11 residues. The V gene lost 5 bases and the J gene lost 4 bases, with 8 bases spanning the gap. CDR3 in amino acids: CSVNRGETQYF. Written as DNA, the CDR3 is TGCAGCGTTAATCGGGGAGAGACCCAGTACTTC.

The chain has TRBV20-1 and TRBJ1-5, with TRBD1 as a possible D gene (6 bases). V gave up 5 bases and J gave up 1 base, with 15 bases separating them. Germline assignment: CDR1 DFQATT and CDR2 SNEGSKA (reference sequence). This CDR3 has 15 residues. The chain's CDR3 is CSAQRGGASNQPQHF. The CDR3 DNA is TGCAGTGCTCAAAGGGGGGGGGCCAGCAATCAGCCCCAGCATTTT.

This clonotype was observed a single time. The J gene is TRBJ2-3, the V gene TRBV7-2, with 8 bases matching TRBD1. The J segment lost 6 bases and the V segment lost 5 bases, leaving 7 bases of the junction unmatched. CDR1 is SGHTA and CDR2 is FQGNSA in the germline V gene. CDR3 length equals 14 residues. The CDR3 reads CASSVQGVGDTQYF. For the CDR3, the DNA is TGTGCCAGCAGCGTACAGGGGGTTGGCGATACGCAGTATTTT.

The chain links TRBV4-1 to TRBJ1-1, with D hard to call. CDR1 and CDR2 (germline): MGHRA, YSYEKL. Trimming cost V 2 bases and J 2 bases, with 12 bases left between them. This CDR3 region has 15 residues. The CDR3 region is CASSQTFKVNTEAFF. The CDR3 nucleotides are TGCGCCAGCAGCCAAACCTTTAAAGTTAACACTGAAGCTTTCTTT.

The chain employs TRBV12-3 or TRBV12-4 and TRBJ2-7; possible D gene TRBD1, 6 bases. V lost 2 bases and J 6 bases, leaving 17 bases between the germline ends. CDR3 length: 15 amino acids. The CDR3 DNA reads TGTGCCAGCAGTTTACAAGCCCCAGGGGCCAGCGAGCAGTACTTC. The encoded protein is CASSLQAPGASEQYF.

This clonotype was observed a single time. This chain links TRBV5-1 with TRBJ2-2, with no clear D. The germline gives CDR1 SGHRS, CDR2 YFSETQ. This CDR3 spans 15 amino acids. V lost 6 bases, J lost 1 base, and 13 bases lay in between. The CDR3 spells CASTMTVGNTGELFF. CDR3 coding DNA: TGCGCCAGCACCATGACTGTAGGGAACACCGGGGAGCTGTTTTTT. The whole variable domain, remainder taken from reference TRBV5-1 and TRBJ2-2, is KAGVTQTPRYLIKTRGQQVTLSCSPISGHRSVSWYQQTPGQGLQFLFEYFSETQRNKGNFPGRFSGRQFSNSRSEMNVSTLELGDSALYLCASTMTVGNTGELFFGEGSRLTVL.

This CDR3 reads CSVEGFGAGEVNEQFF. CDR3 sequence (DNA): TGCAGCGTTGAGGGGTTTGGGGCAGGGGAGGTCAATGAGCAGTTCTTC. The chain couples TRBV29-1 to TRBJ2-1, with D perhaps TRBD1 or TRBD2 (6 bases each). Germline CDR1 reads SQVTM; CDR2 reads ANQGSEA. The CDR3 extends over 16 amino acids. Trimming cost V 3 bases and J 6 bases, with 21 bases left between them.

J is TRBJ2-3 and V is TRBV4-2, with D tentatively TRBD2 (5 bases). This CDR3 has 15 amino acids. Trimming cost V 3 bases and J 5 bases, with 15 bases left between them. Per the germline V gene, CDR1 is LGHNA and CDR2 is YNFKEQ. The chain's CDR3 is CASSHPRVEGDTQYF. CDR3 nucleotides: TGTGCCAGCAGCCACCCCCGAGTAGAGGGAGATACGCAGTATTTT.

This clonotype occurred a few times. The chain links TRBV29-1 to TRBJ1-1; TRBD1 matches at 7 bases. The germline V gene encodes CDR1 SQVTM and CDR2 ANQGSEA. J lost 1 base, V lost 7 bases, and 6 bases had no gene match. CDR3 length: 13 residues. The CDR3 DNA reads as TGCAGCGCCTTGGACAGGAAGAACACTGAAGCTTTCTTT. It is translated as CSALDRKNTEAFF.

The chain links TRBV29-1 to TRBJ1-5, with unresolved D. There are 14 residues in the CDR3. The V end lost 4 bases, the J end lost 2 bases, and 12 bases lay between the germline ends. The germline gives CDR1 SQVTM, CDR2 ANQGSEA. CDR3 nucleotide sequence: TGCAGCGTTGCGTCGGCGATGGGCAATCAGCCCCAGCATTTT. This sequence encodes CSVASAMGNQPQHF. Full variable domain (outside the CDR3, taken from reference TRBV29-1 and TRBJ1-5): SAVISQKPSRDICQRGTSLTIQCQVDSQVTMMFWYRQQPGQSLTLIATANQGSEATYESGFVIDKFPISRPNLTFSTLTVSNMSPEDSSIYLCSVASAMGNQPQHFGDGTRLSIL.

The rearrangement uses TRBV29-1 and TRBJ2-1, with D possibly matching TRBD1 (6 bases). Germline V gives CDR1 SQVTM, CDR2 ANQGSEA. V lost 7 bases and J 0 bases, leaving 19 bases between the germline ends. CDR3 length equals 16 residues. The CDR3 sequence is CSGTEGVWDSYNEQFF. CDR3 coding DNA: TGCAGCGGGACCGAGGGGGTTTGGGACTCCTACAATGAGCAGTTCTTC.

This sequence joins TRBV7-2 and TRBJ2-2, with a tentative D call TRBD2 (6 bases). Germline CDR1 reads SGHTA; CDR2 reads FQGNSA. V was pared by 2 bases and J by 2 bases, with 9 bases between. The CDR3 runs to 15 residues. CDR3 amino acids: CASSLLGGNTGELFF. The CDR3 DNA is TGTGCCAGCAGCTTATTGGGGGGAAACACCGGGGAGCTGTTTTTT.

The chain combines TRBV6-6 with TRBJ2-5; a weak D match, TRBD1 (6 bases). Germline CDR1 reads MNHNY; CDR2 reads SVGAGI (reference sequence). The CDR3 has 14 residues. V was shortened by 6 bases and J by 0 bases, with 11 bases between the two germline ends. The CDR3: CASRPGQNQETQYF. The CDR3 DNA reads as TGTGCCAGCAGGCCAGGACAGAACCAAGAGACCCAGTACTTC.

This chain uses TRBV29-1 with TRBJ1-5; TRBD1 is a possible D gene (5 bases). CDR1 and CDR2 from the germline V gene are SQVTM and ANQGSEA. There are 11 residues in the CDR3. The CDR3 loop reads CRWGGGQPQHF. The CDR3 DNA is TGCAGGTGGGGGGGAGGTCAGCCCCAGCATTTT.

This chain links TRBV29-1 with TRBJ2-7; no definite D call. Per germline, CDR1 SQVTM and CDR2 ANQGSEA. V was pared by 4 bases and J by 3 bases, with 13 bases between. The CDR3 sequence is 13 residues long. The CDR3 DNA is TGCAGCGTTGGTCCGAAATCGGTCTACGAGCAGTACTTC. Protein sequence: CSVGPKSVYEQYF.

The chain recombines TRBV19 with TRBJ1-1; D is ambiguous. The CDR3 is 11 amino acids. V lost 7 bases and J lost 1, with 4 bases in between. Germline V gene data show CDR1 as LNHDA and CDR2 as SQIVND (reference sequence). In DNA form, the CDR3 reads TGTGCCAGTAAACAGAACACTGAAGCTTTCTTT. Translated, it gives CASKQNTEAFF.

This clonotype was observed a single time. This chain uses TRBV18 with TRBJ1-1; D ambiguous. Germline V gene sequence: CDR1 KGHSH, CDR2 LQKENI. With 6 bases removed from V and 0 bases from J, the gap between germline ends came to 11 bases. The CDR3 covers 14 residues. In nucleotides, the CDR3 is TGTGCCAGCTCTCGGACGGCGATGAACACTGAAGCTTTCTTT. Encoded protein: CASSRTAMNTEAFF.

V usage is TRBV29-1 and J usage is TRBJ1-6; D remains unclear. Trimming took off 6 bases at V and 6 bases at J, with 9 bases between the two ends. Per the germline V gene, CDR1 is SQVTM and CDR2 is ANQGSEA. The CDR3 consists of 12 residues. CDR3 DNA: TGCAGCGTGAGGGAGCCTAATTCACCCCTCCACTTT. This codes for CSVREPNSPLHF.

This rearrangement joins TRBV20-1 to TRBJ2-7, with 9 bases fitting TRBD2. Trimming removed 3 bases from V and 3 bases from J; junction bases left unmatched: 6. CDR1 is DFQATT and CDR2 is SNEGSKA in the germline V gene (reference sequence). There are 14 residues in the CDR3. The CDR3: CSASRSSGVYEQYF. The CDR3 bases are TGCAGTGCTAGTAGGTCTAGCGGGGTCTACGAGCAGTACTTC.

The chain joins TRBV20-1 to TRBJ1-1; possible D gene TRBD1, 5 bases. The CDR3 is made up of 14 amino acids. Per germline, CDR1 DFQATT and CDR2 SNEGSKA (reference sequence). V was clipped by 0 bases and J by 1 base, with 9 bases between them. The CDR3 protein is CSARDAGGNTEAFF. In DNA form, the CDR3 reads TGCAGTGCTAGAGACGCCGGGGGGAACACTGAAGCTTTCTTT.

The chain combines TRBV7-2 with TRBJ2-2; perhaps TRBD2 as D (6 bases). Deletions cut 1 base from V and 1 base from J, with 7 bases between. CDR1 SGHTA and CDR2 FQGNSA come from the germline V gene. CDR3 length: 15 residues. CDR3 loop: CASSLGGMNTGELFF. For the CDR3, the DNA is TGTGCCAGCAGCTTAGGCGGGATGAACACCGGGGAGCTGTTTTTT.

The chain is built from TRBV20-1 and TRBJ2-2; 13 nucleotides line up with TRBD2. This CDR3 comprises 14 residues. The V and J ends lost 6 bases and 5 bases, in that order; junction bases with no gene match: 3. Germline V gene lookup returns CDR1 DFQATT and CDR2 SNEGSKA (reference sequence). The CDR3 spells CSAPTSGRTGELFF. The CDR3 DNA reads TGCAGTGCACCGACTAGCGGGAGGACCGGGGAGCTGTTTTTT.

V usage is TRBV10-3 and J usage is TRBJ2-1; 9 bases map to TRBD1. Unmatched junction bases numbered 3, after V lost 8 bases and J lost 7 bases. The CDR3 totals 12 residues. The germline CDR1 and CDR2 sequences are ENHRY and SYGVKD. The CDR3 nucleotides are TGTGCCATCCAACAGGGGGCGAATGAGCAGTTCTTC. Translation: CAIQQGANEQFF.

The chain is built from TRBV11-2 and TRBJ1-2; D not certain. Germline V gives CDR1 SGHAT, CDR2 FQNNGV. The CDR3 spans 12 residues. Trimming removed 0 bases from V and 7 bases from J, with 6 bases in between. Here the CDR3 DNA reads TGTGCCAGCAGCTTAGAGAGGTTTGGCTACACCTTC. Amino acids: CASSLERFGYTF.

The genes are TRBV3-1 and TRBJ2-5; a weak D match, TRBD2 (6 bases). V lost 2 bases to trimming and J lost 2 bases, with 9 bases between them. CDR3 size: 14 residues. Germline V gene sequence: CDR1 LGHDT, CDR2 YNNKEL (reference sequence). The CDR3 DNA is TGTGCCAGCAGCCAAATGGCGGGACAAGAGACCCAGTACTTC. Translation: CASSQMAGQETQYF.